This T cell receptor (beta chain) appears in the sequencing data of a study of T cell responses to AZD1222 COVID-19 vaccine. Clones were sequenced by immunoSEQ multiplex PCR, and TCRdb holds only the in-frame ones, with some missing. The sample has some 130,000 clones; 87% are singletons. Regarding this clone: What it binds is unknown.

Study-wide results and limits: The sample set comprised mostly white British donors with more females, and clonal diversity was possibly underestimated. Spike as a whole was targeted by vaccine-associated CD4 TCRs, dominant at 160-218 and 743-854.

With 5 bases removed from V and 5 bases from J, the gap between germline ends came to 9 bases. Germline V gene lookup returns CDR1 MDHEN and CDR2 SYDVKM. The CDR3 runs 12 residues. V usage is TRBV28 and J usage is TRBJ1-2; weak D call: TRBD1 (5 bases). Specimen: peripheral blood, collected on day 0 of AZD1222 vaccination. This receptor was identified in an adult in good health. CDR3 amino acids: CASSLGQYGYTF. In DNA form, the CDR3 reads TGTGCCAGCAGTCTCGGACAATATGGCTACACCTTC.